This TCR beta chain was recorded in a study of shared clonotypes between healthy human individuals. Across the study: Researchers drew samples from a couple of women and a few men aged 18 to 49. Each donor contributed plates that comprised three CD4 naive, three CD4 memory, two CD8 naive and one CD8 memory.

Clones were read by immunoSEQ multiplex PCR, and TCRdb kept only the in-frame ones, dropping some. The sample contains about 700,000 clones, around 67% of which appear only once. Adults of Caucasian background living in Nashville, Tennessee made up all donors. The investigators split CD4+ cells into a CD45RA+ naive subset and a CD45RA-negative memory subset. The CDR3 runs 17 residues. Per germline, CDR1 SGDLS and CDR2 YYNGEE. The trim removed 5 bases at V and 0 bases at J, leaving 12 bases unmatched. The sample consisted of memory CD4+ T cells sorted from blood. Subset meaning: CD45RA-negative fraction. This chain links TRBV9 with TRBJ1-2, with 8 positions matching TRBD1. This clonotype originated in a woman in her 30s in good health. The CDR3 loop reads CASSLRGQEPSNYGYTF. CDR3 DNA sequence: TGTGCCAGCAGTTTGAGGGGACAGGAGCCCTCTAACTATGGCTACACCTTC.